This T cell receptor (beta chain) was observed in a study of blood T cell repertoires in COVID-19. Study at large: Acute and convalescent COVID-19 specimens originated in the United States, Italy and Spain. The analysed material was cDNA or gDNA that came from T cells, B-cell-depleted T cells, or PBMCs.

V was clipped by 6 bases and J by 4 bases; unmatched bases: 4. This CDR3 has 14 amino acids. The germline V gene has CDR1 SGHTA and CDR2 FQGNSA. Authors' methods: Nucleated cell number was recorded as an estimate derived from reference gene primer amplification. TCRdb keeps only in-frame clones here, not all; method: immunoSEQ multiplex PCR. From that table come the V and J calls and clone size; the DNA was used to work out D and trimming. The sample includes 130,000 to 150,000 clones, almost 90% of them seen just once. The chain couples TRBV7-2 to TRBJ1-4, with 8 nucleotides matching TRBD1. The origin of this receptor is a man aged 50-60 years with active or convalescent COVID-19. The sample comprised peripheral blood. CDR3 nucleotides: TGTGCCAGCAGTCGGACAGGGCGTAATGAAAAACTGTTTTTT. It yields the protein CASSRTGRNEKLFF.